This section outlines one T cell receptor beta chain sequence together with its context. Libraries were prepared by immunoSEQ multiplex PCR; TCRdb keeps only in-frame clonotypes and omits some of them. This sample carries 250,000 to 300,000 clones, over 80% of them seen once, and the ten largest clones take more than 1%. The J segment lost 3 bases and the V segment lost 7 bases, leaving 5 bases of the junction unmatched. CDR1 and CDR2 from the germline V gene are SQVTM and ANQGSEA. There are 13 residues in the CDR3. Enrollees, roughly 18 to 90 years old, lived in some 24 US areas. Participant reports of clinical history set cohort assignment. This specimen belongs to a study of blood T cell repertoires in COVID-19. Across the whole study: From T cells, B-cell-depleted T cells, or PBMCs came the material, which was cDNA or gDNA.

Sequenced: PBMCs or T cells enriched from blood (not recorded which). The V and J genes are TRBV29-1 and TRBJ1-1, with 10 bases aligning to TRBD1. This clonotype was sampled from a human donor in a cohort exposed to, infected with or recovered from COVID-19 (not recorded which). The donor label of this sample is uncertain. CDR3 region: CSAPGQGHTEAFF. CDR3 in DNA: TGCAGCGCTCCGGGACAGGGGCACACTGAAGCTTTCTTT.